The T cell receptor beta chain under discussion was sequenced for a study of somatic mutations in cytotoxic T cells in rheumatoid arthritis. Study details: Blood (about 31 ml EDTA) from each patient was taken right after diagnosis, before any treatment. Some V beta antibody-stained T-cell populations were flow-sorted at nearly 100% purity, including V beta1+ cells sequenced for TCRB.

Data came from immunoSEQ multiplex PCR; TCRdb stores just in-frame clones and leaves some out. The profile covers roughly 11,000 clones, with roughly 70% appearing a single time and around 40% taken by the ten largest. Study-wide results and caveats: It was in rheumatoid arthritis patients, but not in healthy controls, that CD8+ clonality increased with age.

Germline lookup yields CDR1 LNHDA and CDR2 SQIVND (reference sequence). This CDR3 contains 14 residues. The V end lost 6 bases, the J end lost 6 bases, and 17 bases lay between the germline ends. As regards this clone: Its antigen is as yet unknown.

Sequenced sample: CD8+ T cells sorted from blood. This chain uses TRBV19 with TRBJ1-2; tentative D call: TRBD1 (5 bases). The sequence was collected from an adult with rheumatoid arthritis. CDR3 amino acids: CASRGIGHRDGYTF. The CDR3, as DNA: TGTGCCAGTAGGGGGATCGGACATCGAGATGGCTACACCTTC.